This T cell receptor beta chain was captured in a study of blood T cell repertoires in COVID-19. Study-level information: Samples taken during acute and convalescent COVID-19 were collected in the United States, Italy and Spain. PBMCs, B-cell-depleted T cells, or T cells provided the cDNA or gDNA that made up the material.

In germline, CDR1 is SGHTA, CDR2 FQGNSA. The CDR3 runs to 15 residues. The V end was cut by 5 bases, the J end by 4 bases, with 15 bases between. This table comes from immunoSEQ multiplex PCR, and its TCRdb copy is limited to in-frame clones, with some not included. The profile shows 200,000 to 300,000 clones, 80% to 90% of them singletons. V usage is TRBV7-2 and J usage is TRBJ1-5; D may be TRBD1 (5 bases). Sequenced sample: peripheral blood. The origin of this receptor is a woman aged 35 to 49 who had recovered from COVID-19. The CDR3 DNA sequence: TGTGCCAGCAGCCTAAGGGCAGGGTTGAATCAGCCCCAGCATTTT. As protein: CASSLRAGLNQPQHF. The whole variable domain, filled in from reference TRBV7-2 and TRBJ1-5, reads GAGVSQSPSNKVTEKGKDVELRCDPISGHTALYWYRQSLGQGLEFLIYFQGNSAPDKSGLPSDRFSAERTGGSVSTLTIQRTQQEDSAVYLCASSLRAGLNQPQHFGDGTRLSIL.